This record looks at one T cell receptor beta chain sequence and its context. The second PCR ran roughly 7 to 11 cycles with a sample-barcoded 5' primer and J-beta primers. TCRdb re-called the 5' RACE reads with MiXCR, one entry per CDR3 protein. The sample has about 970,000 distinct CDR3 sequences, roughly 51% seen once. The entry originates in a study of blood T cells in healthy people across ages. This CDR3 has 16 residues. Germline lookup yields CDR1 SGHRS and CDR2 YFSETQ. V lost 0 bases and J 2 bases, leaving 12 bases between the germline ends. The source of this sequence is an older woman in good health. V gene TRBV5-1 combines with J gene TRBJ1-5; perhaps TRBD1 as D (6 bases). Sequenced: blood. For the CDR3, the DNA is TGCGCCAGCAGCTTGGCCCGGGACATCCGCAATCAGCCCCAGCATTTT. This codes for CASSLARDIRNQPQHF.